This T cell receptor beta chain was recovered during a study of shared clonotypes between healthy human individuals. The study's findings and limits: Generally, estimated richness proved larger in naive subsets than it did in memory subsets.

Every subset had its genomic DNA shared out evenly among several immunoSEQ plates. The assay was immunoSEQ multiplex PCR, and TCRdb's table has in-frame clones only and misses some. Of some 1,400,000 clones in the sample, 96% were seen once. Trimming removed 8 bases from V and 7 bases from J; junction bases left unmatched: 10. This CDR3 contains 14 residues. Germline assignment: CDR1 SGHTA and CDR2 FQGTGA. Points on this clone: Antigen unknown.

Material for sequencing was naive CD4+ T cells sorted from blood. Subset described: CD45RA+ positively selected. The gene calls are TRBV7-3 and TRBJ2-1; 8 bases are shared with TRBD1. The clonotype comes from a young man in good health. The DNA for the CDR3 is TGTGCCAGCCCCCTCAGGGGGCTATGGAATGAGCAGTTCTTC. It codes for CASPLRGLWNEQFF.